The 13 T cell receptor beta chains below all came from one sample that was sequenced in a study of OX40 agonist ivuxolimab in advanced cancers. Receptors were amplified or captured by the immunoSEQ multiplex PCR assay. What TCRdb holds here is the immuneACCESS table cut down to in-frame rearrangements. Part of the clones is not present; checked against another copy, under half of the missing clones reflect an unresolved V gene, and the others are unexplained. The sample includes some 97,000 clones, with approximately 90% observed a single time. Clones ranked in the top ten supply 0.54% of the sample. This specimen consisted of CD4+ or CD8+ T cells sorted from blood, obtained in a trial of the OX40 agonist ivuxolimab. These TCRs come from an adult with an advanced solid tumor such as melanoma, head and neck, liver or kidney cancer.

The genes are TRBV11-3 and TRBJ1-1; D call uncertain. The CDR3 runs 11 residues. The germline gives CDR1 SGHNT, CDR2 YENEEA. The ends were cut back, 4 bases at V and 5 bases at J, with 5 bases in the middle. The CDR3 nucleotides are TGTGCCAGCAGCTCGGAAACTGAAGCTTTCTTT. It yields the protein CASSSETEAFF. Full variable domain (outside the CDR3, taken from reference TRBV11-3 and TRBJ1-1): EAGVVQSPRYKIIEKKQPVAFWCNPISGHNTLYWYLQNLGQGPELLIRYENEEAVDDSQLPKDRFSAERLKGVDSTLKIQPAELGDSAVYLCASSSETEAFFGQGTRLTVV.

In nucleotides, the CDR3 is TGTGCCAGCGGGAGAGTTTCAGATACGCAGTATTTT. Translating gives CASGRVSDTQYF. J is TRBJ2-3 and V is TRBV6-1; D possibly corresponds to TRBD2 (5 bases). This CDR3 comprises 12 residues. The ends were cut back, 8 bases at V and 4 bases at J, with 10 bases in the middle. Germline values: CDR1 MNHNS, CDR2 SASEGT.

DNA for the CDR3: TGTGCCAGCAGTTCCCCAGACAGGGGAGGTGGCTACACCTTC. Translating gives CASSSPDRGGGYTF. The chain is built from TRBV6-5 and TRBJ1-2, with TRBD1 matching 8 bases. V trimming: 4 bases; J trimming: 7 bases; junction bases outside the gene matches: 8. There are 14 residues in the CDR3. CDR1 is MNHEY and CDR2 is SVGAGI in the germline V gene.

V and J are TRBV28 and TRBJ1-4; D ambiguous. V shed 7 bases and J shed 7 bases, with 16 bases lying between them. Germline CDR1 reads MDHEN; CDR2 reads SYDVKM. CDR3 length: 14 residues. The CDR3 loop is CASTLFTASEKLFF. CDR3 DNA: TGTGCCAGCACGCTTTTTACCGCTAGTGAAAAACTGTTTTTT.

This chain connects TRBV27 to TRBJ2-7, with TRBD2 as a possible D gene (7 bases). The CDR3 covers 16 residues. V dropped 5 bases and J dropped 0 bases, with 17 bases sitting between them. From germline, CDR1 is MNHEY and CDR2 SMNVEV (reference sequence). The CDR3 sequence: CASSPGGLLYSYEQYF. CDR3 nucleotide sequence: TGTGCCAGCAGTCCCGGGGGGCTACTTTACTCCTACGAGCAGTACTTC.

The chain employs TRBV2 and TRBJ2-3; no clear D. Trimming pared 5 bases from V and 1 base from J, leaving 7 bases between. The CDR3 is 13 residues long. Germline V gene lookup returns CDR1 SNHLY and CDR2 FYNNEI. CDR3 bases: TGTGCCAGCAGTATAGACGGCACAGATACGCAGTATTTT. It codes for CASSIDGTDTQYF.

J is TRBJ2-5 and V is TRBV7-9, with D tentatively TRBD2 (5 bases). The CDR3 runs to 13 residues. Germline V gives CDR1 SEHNR, CDR2 FQNEAQ (reference sequence). The V and J ends lost 0 bases and 5 bases respectively, with 7 bases between them. The CDR3 reads CASSLAGVETQYF. CDR3 bases: TGTGCCAGCAGCTTAGCGGGAGTGGAGACCCAGTACTTC.

V usage is TRBV7-8 and J usage is TRBJ2-7; D assignment may be TRBD1 or TRBD2 (5 bases each). V was clipped by 7 bases and J by 2 bases, with 18 bases between them. CDR1 is SGHVS, CDR2 FQNEAQ, per germline. This CDR3 contains 15 residues. CDR3 sequence reads: CASNLRGRRAYEQYF. CDR3 nucleotide sequence: TGTGCCAGCAACCTACGGGGCAGGCGAGCCTACGAGCAGTACTTC.

The chain uses TRBV7-2 and TRBJ2-3; D not certain. Germline V gene sequence: CDR1 SGHTA, CDR2 FQGNSA. The CDR3 consists of 13 residues. V gave up 3 bases and J gave up 6 bases, with 10 bases separating them. The CDR3 region is CASSFTWQDTQYF. The CDR3 DNA follows: TGTGCCAGCAGCTTCACTTGGCAGGATACGCAGTATTTT.

The V and J genes are TRBV7-8 and TRBJ2-5; tentatively, D is TRBD1 (5 bases). V lost 3 bases to trimming and J lost 4 bases, with 15 bases between them. The CDR3 runs to 15 residues. Germline V gene sequence: CDR1 SGHVS, CDR2 FQNEAQ. The DNA for the CDR3 is TGTGCCAGCAGCTTTGATCAGGGAAGACGAGAGACCCAGTACTTC. Its translation is CASSFDQGRRETQYF.

This chain joins TRBV6-1 and TRBJ1-5; TRBD1 matches 10 bases. Trimming took 4 bases from V and 3 from J; bases not matched to a gene: 3. Germline V gene data show CDR1 as MNHNS and CDR2 as SASEGT. The CDR3 consists of 15 residues. For the CDR3, the DNA is TGTGCCAGCAGTGGGGACAGGGGATACAATCAGCCCCAGCATTTT. Protein sequence: CASSGDRGYNQPQHF.

The CDR3 is CASTRALSTMEQYF. The DNA of the CDR3 is TGTGCCAGCACCCGGGCCCTCAGTACGATGGAGCAGTACTTC. The chain has TRBV7-2 and TRBJ2-7; D gene ambiguous. CDR3 size: 14 residues. Trimming pared 7 bases from V and 7 bases from J, leaving 20 bases between. From germline, CDR1 is SGHTA and CDR2 FQGNSA.

V and J are TRBV5-1 and TRBJ2-7; D tentatively fits TRBD1 or TRBD2 (5 bases each). Germline CDR1 and CDR2: SGHRS and YFSETQ. This CDR3 spans 13 amino acids. Trimming removed 1 base from V and 4 bases from J, with 9 bases in between. CDR3 in amino acids: CASSLRWGYEQYF. In DNA, the CDR3 is TGCGCCAGCAGCTTGCGGTGGGGGTACGAGCAGTACTTC.